This passage covers 20 T cell receptor beta chains from one sample sequenced in a study of shared clonotypes between healthy human individuals. The table came from immunoSEQ multiplex PCR; TCRdb's copy has only in-frame clones and leaves some out. The repertoire has some 900,000 clones, over 60% of them found once; the top ten carry 1.5%. Sequenced material: memory CD4+ T cells sorted from blood. Regarding subset: CD45RA-negative fraction. Source of these receptors: a man in his late teens or twenties in good health.

The chain links TRBV5-4 to TRBJ2-1; D is unclear. Germline V gene lookup returns CDR1 SGHNT and CDR2 YYREEE (reference sequence). This CDR3 region has 13 residues. The V and J ends lost 2 bases and 4 bases respectively, with 7 bases between them. CDR3 in amino acids: CASSFPGYNEQFF. The CDR3 DNA is TGTGCCAGCAGCTTTCCCGGTTACAATGAGCAGTTCTTC. Full variable domain (outside the CDR3, taken from reference TRBV5-4 and TRBJ2-1): ETGVTQSPTHLIKTRGQQVTLRCSSQSGHNTVSWYQQALGQGPQFIFQYYREEENGRGNFPPRFSGLQFPNYSSELNVNALELDDSALYLCASSFPGYNEQFFGPGTRLTVL.

V usage is TRBV5-8 and J usage is TRBJ2-7, with TRBD1 as a possible D gene (6 bases). This CDR3 region has 13 residues. CDR1 is SGHTS and CDR2 is YDEGEE in the germline V gene. The V gene lost 3 bases and the J gene lost 7 bases, with 14 bases spanning the gap. This chain's CDR3 is CASSWQGSWEQYF. DNA for the CDR3: TGTGCCAGCAGCTGGCAGGGGTCGTGGGAGCAGTACTTC.

The chain links TRBV6-6 to TRBJ1-1; 7 bases map to TRBD1. CDR3 length: 15 residues. V gave up 1 base and J gave up 9 bases; unmatched junction bases: 11. Germline loops: CDR1 MNHNY, CDR2 SVGAGI (reference sequence). Here the CDR3 reads CASSYFRTGGTKAFF. The CDR3 region has the DNA TGTGCCAGCAGTTACTTTCGGACAGGAGGGACAAAAGCTTTCTTT.

J is TRBJ1-4 and V is TRBV7-9; D not certain. This CDR3 is 15 amino acids long. CDR1 SEHNR and CDR2 FQNEAQ come from the germline V gene (reference sequence). The ends were cut back, 1 base at V and 4 bases at J, with 10 bases in the middle. The DNA of the CDR3 is TGTGCCAGCAGCTTAGTTCGCTCCCTTAATGAAAAACTGTTTTTT. It yields the protein CASSLVRSLNEKLFF.

The chain recombines TRBV2 with TRBJ2-7; possibly TRBD1 or TRBD2 for D (5 bases each). Germline V lookup: CDR1 SNHLY, CDR2 FYNNEI. Trimming removed 8 bases at V and 3 bases at J, with 17 bases between. The length of the CDR3 is 14 residues. CDR3 sequence (DNA): TGTGCCAGCCGAGAGTCGGGGCCGTACTACGAGCAGTACTTC. This encodes CASRESGPYYEQYF.

V gene TRBV5-1 combines with J gene TRBJ1-1; 8 bases are a match to TRBD1. The CDR3 contains 14 residues. Trimming at V came to 2 bases and at J to 4 bases, leaving 4 bases not matched to a gene. Germline assignment: CDR1 SGHRS and CDR2 YFSETQ. This CDR3 is CASSFRTGSTEAFF. CDR3 bases: TGCGCCAGCAGCTTTCGGACAGGGAGCACTGAAGCTTTCTTT.

V gene TRBV12-5 combines with J gene TRBJ2-2; no definite D call. Germline-derived CDR1 and CDR2 are LGHNT and FRNRAP. The CDR3 extends over 15 amino acids. With 0 bases removed from V and 2 bases from J, the gap between germline ends came to 7 bases. CDR3 amino acids: CASGLVISNTGELFF. For the CDR3, the DNA is TGTGCTAGTGGTTTGGTAATCAGCAACACCGGGGAGCTGTTTTTT.

On this clone: This may stem from a read error, because a much larger clone lies one nucleotide away. The rearrangement joins TRBV6-4 to TRBJ1-6, with 8 bases matching TRBD1. The CDR3 has 14 residues. CDR1 and CDR2 (germline): MRHNA, SNTAGT. After removal of 6 bases from V and 5 bases from J, the junction contained 3 bases not matched to a gene. The CDR3 DNA reads TGTGCCAGCAGCGTGACAGGGGATAATTCACCCCTCCACTTT. Translated, it gives CASSVTGDNSPLHF.

The chain employs TRBV4-3 and TRBJ1-3, with D unclear. V was trimmed by 0 bases and J by 5 bases, leaving 5 bases between them. This CDR3 spans 13 amino acids. CDR1 is LGHNA, CDR2 YSLEER, per germline. The CDR3 nucleotides are TGCGCCAGCAGCCAAGAGCAGAGAAACACCATATATTTT. Translating gives CASSQEQRNTIYF.

CDR3 loop: CSVESLSHYYGYTF. Written as DNA, the CDR3 is TGCAGCGTTGAGTCCTTAAGCCACTACTATGGCTACACCTTC. This chain joins TRBV29-1 and TRBJ1-2; no definite D call. Germline CDR1 is SQVTM and CDR2 is ANQGSEA. V was cut by 3 bases and J by 3 bases, with 14 bases left in between. The CDR3 is made up of 14 amino acids.

This sequence joins TRBV30 and TRBJ2-3, with 8 bases that match TRBD2. CDR1 GTSNPN and CDR2 SVGIG come from the germline V gene (reference sequence). The CDR3 has 15 amino acids. J lost 1 base, V lost 2 bases, and 5 bases had no gene match. CDR3 DNA: TGTGCCTGGAGTCCGGGAGGGCCCGGCACAGATACGCAGTATTTT. Translation gives CAWSPGGPGTDTQYF.

The V gene is TRBV14, the J gene TRBJ2-5, with D perhaps given as TRBD1 or TRBD2 (6 bases each). CDR3 length equals 15 residues. The V and J ends lost 1 base and 4 bases respectively, with 13 bases between them. Germline CDR1 and CDR2: SGHDN and FVKESK. The CDR3 region has the DNA TGTGCCAGCAGCCAAGTTAGGGGGGCTACAGAGACCCAGTACTTC. Protein product: CASSQVRGATETQYF. Full variable domain (missing parts from reference TRBV14 and TRBJ2-5): EAGVTQFPSHSVIEKGQTVTLRCDPISGHDNLYWYRRVMGKEIKFLLHFVKESKQDESGMPNNRFLAERTGGTYSTLKVQPAELEDSGVYFCASSQVRGATETQYFGPGTRLLVL.

The rearrangement joins TRBV7-8 to TRBJ2-7; D unresolved. CDR3 length equals 14 residues. V shed 1 base and J shed 2 bases, with 9 bases lying between them. Germline V CDR1 and CDR2: SGHVS, FQNEAQ. The CDR3 region is CASSLGGHPYEQYF. DNA for the CDR3: TGTGCCAGCAGCTTAGGCGGCCACCCCTACGAGCAGTACTTC. Full variable domain (outside the CDR3, taken from reference TRBV7-8 and TRBJ2-7): GAGVSQSPRYKVAKRGQDVALRCDPISGHVSLFWYQQALGQGPEFLTYFQNEAQLDKSGLPSDRFFAERPEGSVSTLKIQRTQQEDSAVYLCASSLGGHPYEQYFGPGTRLTVT.

V usage is TRBV4-1 and J usage is TRBJ2-2; D might be TRBD2 (6 bases). V was pared by 6 bases and J by 3 bases, with 17 bases between. The CDR3 length is 16 residues. The germline CDR1 and CDR2 sequences are MGHRA and YSYEKL. The CDR3 DNA is TGCGCCAGCAGGGGGGGAAGAGGTCTCGACACCGGGGAGCTGTTTTTT. Amino acid sequence: CASRGGRGLDTGELFF.

V gene TRBV4-3 combines with J gene TRBJ2-3; D not resolved. The CDR3 length is 17 residues. Germline-derived CDR1 and CDR2 are LGHNA and YSLEER. V was trimmed by 0 bases and J by 0 bases, leaving 13 bases between them. In DNA, the CDR3 is TGCGCCAGCAGCCAAGAGCGAGGAGCTGCTAGCACAGATACGCAGTATTTT. It yields the protein CASSQERGAASTDTQYF.

For this clone: The same CDR3 arises from other DNA sequences in this sample as well. This chain joins TRBV28 and TRBJ1-4; a possible D gene is TRBD1 (5 bases). This CDR3 is built from 15 residues. From germline, CDR1 is MDHEN and CDR2 SYDVKM. V shed 3 bases and J shed 5 bases, with 13 bases lying between them. The CDR3 region has the DNA TGTGCCAGCAGTTTCACAGGCGGGGGAAATGAAAAACTGTTTTTT. Translated, it gives CASSFTGGGNEKLFF.

This rearrangement joins TRBV6-1 to TRBJ1-4; D remains ambiguous. The CDR3 sequence is 14 residues long. The germline CDR1 and CDR2 sequences are MNHNS and SASEGT. The V and J ends lost 7 bases and 0 bases respectively, with 9 bases between them. The CDR3, as DNA: TGTGCCAGCAATTGGGCAGCAACTAATGAAAAACTGTTTTTT. Encoded protein: CASNWAATNEKLFF.

The chain joins TRBV2 to TRBJ1-4, with a weak D call TRBD1 (5 bases). Looked up from germline, CDR1 is SNHLY and CDR2 is FYNNEI. The V end was cut by 7 bases, the J end by 2 bases, with 17 bases between. The CDR3 is 16 amino acids. CDR3 in amino acids: CASKGESLVTNEKLFF. DNA of the CDR3: TGTGCCAGCAAAGGGGAAAGCTTGGTGACTAATGAAAAACTGTTTTTT.

This clone was seen only a few times. The V gene is TRBV2, the J gene TRBJ1-6; no clear D gene. V was trimmed by 1 base and J by 9 bases, leaving 10 bases between them. The CDR3 totals 14 residues. In germline, CDR1 is SNHLY, CDR2 FYNNEI. The chain's CDR3 is CASSEEVGSSPLHF. The CDR3 nucleotides are TGTGCCAGCAGTGAAGAGGTCGGGAGTTCACCCCTCCACTTT.

The gene calls are TRBV4-3 and TRBJ2-5; 10 nucleotides line up with TRBD1. Germline V gene data show CDR1 as LGHNA and CDR2 as YSLEER. The junction had 4 bases not matched to a gene; V was cut back by 4 bases and J by 5 bases. This CDR3 comprises 14 residues. CDR3 nucleotides: TGCGCCAGCAGCCCGACAGGGGGCGGGGAGACCCAGTACTTC. This encodes CASSPTGGGETQYF.